This section outlines one T cell receptor (beta chain) sequence together with its context. These data are taken from a study of blood T cell repertoires in COVID-19. Turning to the study itself: Both acute and convalescent COVID-19 samples were obtained from the United States, Italy and Spain. From T cells, B-cell-depleted T cells, or PBMCs came the material, which was cDNA or gDNA.

The germline gives CDR1 LGHNA, CDR2 YSLEER. CDR3 length: 17 residues. J was trimmed by 3 bases and V by 0 bases; bases with no gene match: 10. Original methodology: Reference gene primer amplification gave estimated nucleated cell counts. Libraries were prepared by immunoSEQ multiplex PCR; TCRdb keeps only in-frame clonotypes and omits some of them. The V and J calls and clone size come from that table; D and trimming were worked out from the DNA. The sample comprises roughly 250,000 clones, roughly 86% of which are singletons, and over 7.5% rests with the top ten. This TCR derives from a man between 35 and 55 years old who had recovered from COVID-19. The sequenced sample consisted of peripheral blood. The chain combines TRBV4-3 with TRBJ1-2, with 7 positions matching TRBD1. The DNA of the CDR3 is TGCGCCAGCAGCCAAGAATTGGTTCAGGGGGTTGACTATGGCTACACCTTC. This gives the protein CASSQELVQGVDYGYTF.